This entry lists 14 T cell receptor beta chains sequenced from one sample in a study of blood T cells in healthy people across ages. Alongside a J-beta primer mix, a sample-barcoded 5' primer served in a second PCR lasting about 7 to 11 cycles. One entry per CDR3 protein, called by TCRdb with MiXCR from the 5' RACE reads. The table includes roughly 2 million distinct CDR3 sequences, about 49% detected once. Sequenced sample: blood. The receptors derive from a woman aged 40 to 50 in good health.

This chain connects TRBV28 to TRBJ2-7, with a possible D match to TRBD1 (6 bases). The V and J ends lost 3 bases and 5 bases respectively, with 17 bases between them. Germline CDR1 and CDR2: MDHEN and SYDVKM. This CDR3 region has 15 residues. Here the CDR3 reads CASSFSQDSSNEQYF. The CDR3 DNA sequence: TGTGCCAGCAGTTTTTCTCAGGACAGTTCGAACGAGCAGTACTTC.

The chain combines TRBV27 with TRBJ2-1; 9 bases match TRBD2. This CDR3 has 17 residues. In germline, CDR1 is MNHEY, CDR2 SMNVEV (reference sequence). V dropped 5 bases and J dropped 0; count of bases not matched to a gene: 8. DNA of the CDR3: TGTGCCAGCAGTACCCTAGCGGGGACCCTCTCCTACAATGAGCAGTTCTTC. This gives the protein CASSTLAGTLSYNEQFF.

The count of this clonotype is one. The chain uses TRBV28 and TRBJ1-2; D gene ambiguous. Looked up from germline, CDR1 is MDHEN and CDR2 is SYDVKM. V lost 1 base and J lost 4, with 13 bases in between. The CDR3 totals 15 residues. CDR3 in amino acids: CASSLLGNSGYGYTF. The DNA of the CDR3 is TGTGCCAGCAGTTTATTGGGCAATTCGGGCTATGGCTACACCTTC.

The chain links TRBV12-3 or TRBV12-4 to TRBJ1-4; D ambiguous. Trimming pared 6 bases from V and 8 bases from J, leaving 16 bases between. The CDR3 runs 14 residues. The CDR3: CASSLTRMGEKLFF. CDR3 bases: TGTGCCAGCAGCCTGACACGGATGGGGGAAAAACTGTTTTTT.

The gene calls are TRBV24-1 and TRBJ2-1; TRBD1 might be the D (5 bases). Per the germline V gene, CDR1 is KGHDR and CDR2 is SFDVKD. The germline V and J ends were trimmed by 0 bases and 10 bases, with 6 bases remaining between them. The CDR3 is 12 residues long. The CDR3 loop is CATSDLRQEQFF. CDR3 nucleotide sequence: TGTGCCACCAGTGATTTGAGACAGGAGCAGTTCTTC.

The V call is TRBV28, the J call TRBJ1-2; 8 bases fit TRBD1. Germline-derived CDR1 and CDR2 are MDHEN and SYDVKM. V dropped 3 bases and J dropped 4; count of bases not matched to a gene: 10. The CDR3 extends over 16 amino acids. CDR3 in amino acids: CASSLPGAGGVYGYTF. The CDR3 nucleotides are TGTGCCAGCAGTTTGCCCGGGGCAGGGGGCGTCTATGGCTACACCTTC.

The gene calls are TRBV20-1 and TRBJ1-6; D may be TRBD1 (5 bases). CDR1 and CDR2 from the germline V gene are DFQATT and SNEGSKA (reference sequence). This CDR3 region has 16 residues. Trimming removed 4 bases from V and 9 bases from J, with 22 bases in between. CDR3 residues: CSAIQGYFEFRSPLHF. The DNA of the CDR3 is TGCAGTGCTATTCAGGGTTATTTTGAGTTCCGTTCACCCCTCCACTTT.

The CDR3 spells CASNSGGPPHNEQFF. For the CDR3, the DNA is TGTGCCAGCAACTCGGGGGGACCACCTCACAATGAGCAGTTCTTC. The genes are TRBV6-2 or TRBV6-3 and TRBJ2-1; 7 positions match TRBD2. From germline, CDR1 is MNHEY and CDR2 SVGEGT. J was trimmed by 5 bases and V by 7 bases; bases with no gene match: 11. The CDR3 loop spans 15 amino acids.

V gene TRBV5-6 combines with J gene TRBJ2-3; D not resolved. The CDR3 sequence is 14 residues long. Germline V gene lookup returns CDR1 SGHDT and CDR2 YYEEEE. Trimming stripped 2 bases from V and 4 bases from J, with 11 bases between. CDR3 nucleotides: TGTGCCAGCAGCTTATGGGGTAGGGCAGATACGCAGTATTTT. It is translated as CASSLWGRADTQYF.

The chain links TRBV7-3 to TRBJ2-1; D is perhaps TRBD1 (6 bases). From germline, CDR1 is SGHTA and CDR2 FQGTGA. This CDR3 comprises 14 residues. V lost 5 bases and J 4 bases, leaving 12 bases between the germline ends. The CDR3 nucleotides are TGTGCCAGCAGCCCTTCACAGGGATACAATGAGCAGTTCTTC. It translates to CASSPSQGYNEQFF. Looking up the rest from reference TRBV7-3 and TRBJ2-1 gives the full variable domain: GAGVSQTPSNKVTEKGKYVELRCDPISGHTALYWYRQSLGQGPEFLIYFQGTGAADDSGLPNDRFFAVRPEGSVSTLKIQRTERGDSAVYLCASSPSQGYNEQFFGPGTRLTVL.

Points on this clonotype: The junction differs from germline at one of its ends, possibly a read error. This chain links TRBV15 with TRBJ2-5, with TRBD1 matching 7 bases. The V gene's germline CDR1 is LNHNV and CDR2 YYDKDF (reference sequence). The length of the CDR3 is 15 residues. The CDR3: CATSPRDRAQGTQYF. CDR3 sequence (DNA): TGTGCCACCAGCCCCCGGGACAGAGCCCAAGGGACCCAGTACTTC. The full variable domain, with the rest looked up from reference TRBV15 and TRBJ2-5, is DAMVIQNPRYQVTQFGKPVTLSCSQTLNHNVMYWYQQKSSQAPKLLFHYYDKDFNNEADTPDNFQSRRPNTSFCFLDIRSPGLGDTAMYLCATSPRDRAQGTQYFGPGTRLLVL.

J is TRBJ2-1 and V is TRBV9; TRBD1 aligns across 8 bases. This CDR3 region has 16 residues. With V trimmed by 0 bases and J by 6 bases, 8 bases remained unmatched. In germline, CDR1 is SGDLS, CDR2 YYNGEE. In DNA, the CDR3 is TGTGCCAGCAGCGTAGAAGCACAGGGGGTCCGCAATGAGCAGTTCTTC. It codes for CASSVEAQGVRNEQFF.

This clonotype has a single count. This chain links TRBV7-6 with TRBJ1-6; 7 nucleotides align to TRBD1. Looked up from germline, CDR1 is SGHVS and CDR2 is FNYEAQ. V lost 6 bases and J lost 8; bases outside the gene matches: 7. There are 14 residues in the CDR3. The CDR3 reads CASRFPDRDSPLHF. For the CDR3, the DNA is TGTGCCAGCAGGTTTCCCGACAGGGATTCACCCCTCCACTTT.

The gene calls are TRBV14 and TRBJ2-3; tentative D call: TRBD2 (6 bases). CDR1 is SGHDN and CDR2 is FVKESK in the germline V gene. The CDR3 is made up of 15 amino acids. V was shortened by 4 bases and J by 4 bases, with 15 bases between the two germline ends. CDR3 protein: CASSPTAPGADTQYF. The CDR3 nucleotides are TGTGCCAGCAGCCCCACCGCCCCGGGGGCAGATACGCAGTATTTT.